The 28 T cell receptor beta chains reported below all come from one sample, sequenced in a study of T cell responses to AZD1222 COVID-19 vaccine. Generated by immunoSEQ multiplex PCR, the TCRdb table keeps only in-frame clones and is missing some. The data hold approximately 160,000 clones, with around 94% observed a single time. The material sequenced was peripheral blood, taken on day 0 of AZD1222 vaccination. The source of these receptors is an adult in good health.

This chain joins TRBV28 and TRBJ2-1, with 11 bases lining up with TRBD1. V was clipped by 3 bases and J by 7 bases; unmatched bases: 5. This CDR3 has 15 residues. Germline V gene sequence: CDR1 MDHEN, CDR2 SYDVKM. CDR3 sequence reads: CASSFGTGGINEQFF. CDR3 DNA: TGTGCCAGCAGTTTTGGGACAGGGGGAATAAATGAGCAGTTCTTC.

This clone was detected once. The chain's CDR3 is CASSLFPLPEKTQYF. The CDR3 DNA follows: TGTGCCAGCAGCTTGTTTCCCCTACCTGAAAAGACCCAGTACTTC. The rearrangement uses TRBV5-8 and TRBJ2-5, with unresolved D. CDR1 and CDR2 from the germline V gene are SGHTS and YDEGEE. V was clipped by 1 base and J by 6 bases, with 16 bases between them. This CDR3 spans 15 amino acids.

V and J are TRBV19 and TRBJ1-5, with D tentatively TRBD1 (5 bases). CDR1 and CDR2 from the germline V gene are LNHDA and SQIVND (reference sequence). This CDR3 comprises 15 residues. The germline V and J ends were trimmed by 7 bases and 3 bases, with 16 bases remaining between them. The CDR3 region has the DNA TGTGCCAGTAAGGAGGGGCCCGCTTCCAATCAGCCCCAGCATTTT. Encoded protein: CASKEGPASNQPQHF.

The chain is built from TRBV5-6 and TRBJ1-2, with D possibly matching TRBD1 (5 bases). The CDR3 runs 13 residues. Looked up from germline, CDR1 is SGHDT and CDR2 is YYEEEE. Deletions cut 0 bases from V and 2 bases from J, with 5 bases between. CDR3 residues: CASSLAGNYGYTF. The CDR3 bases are TGTGCCAGCAGCTTGGCAGGGAACTATGGCTACACCTTC. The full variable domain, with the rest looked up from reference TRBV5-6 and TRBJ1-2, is DAGVTQSPTHLIKTRGQQVTLRCSPKSGHDTVSWYQQALGQGPQFIFQYYEEEERQRGNFPDRFSGHQFPNYSSELNVNALLLGDSALYLCASSLAGNYGYTFGSGTRLTVV.

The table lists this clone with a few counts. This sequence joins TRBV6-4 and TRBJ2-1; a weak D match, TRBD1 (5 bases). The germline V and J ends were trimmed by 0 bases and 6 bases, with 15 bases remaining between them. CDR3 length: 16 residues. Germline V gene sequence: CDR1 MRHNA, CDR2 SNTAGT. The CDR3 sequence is CASSDSPLTGPNEQFF. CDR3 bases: TGTGCCAGCAGTGACTCGCCGCTCACAGGCCCCAATGAGCAGTTCTTC.

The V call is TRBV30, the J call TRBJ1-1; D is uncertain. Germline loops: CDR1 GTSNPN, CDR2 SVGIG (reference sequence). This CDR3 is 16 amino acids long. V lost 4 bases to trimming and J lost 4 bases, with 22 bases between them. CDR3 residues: CAWIGRRLSRPTEAFF. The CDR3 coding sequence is TGTGCCTGGATCGGCCGACGCCTATCGAGGCCCACTGAAGCTTTCTTT.

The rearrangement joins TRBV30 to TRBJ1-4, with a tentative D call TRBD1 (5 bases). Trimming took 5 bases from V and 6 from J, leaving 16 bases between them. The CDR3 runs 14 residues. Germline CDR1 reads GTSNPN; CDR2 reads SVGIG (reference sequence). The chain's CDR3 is CAWDDSAHYEKLFF. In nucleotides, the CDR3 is TGTGCCTGGGATGACAGCGCGCACTATGAAAAACTGTTTTTT. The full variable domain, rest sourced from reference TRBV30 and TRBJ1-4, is SQTIHQWPATLVQPVGSPLSLECTVEGTSNPNLYWYRQAAGRGLQLLFYSVGIGQISSEVPQNLSASRPQDRQFILSSKKLLLSDSGFYLCAWDDSAHYEKLFFGSGTQLSVL.

CDR3 coding DNA: TGCGCCAGCAGCTTGTCCGAGGGGACTAACATTCAGTACTTC. Protein sequence: CASSLSEGTNIQYF. The chain links TRBV5-1 to TRBJ2-4; tentative D call: TRBD2 (6 bases). Trimming took off 1 base at V and 7 bases at J, with 12 bases between the two ends. Per germline, CDR1 SGHRS and CDR2 YFSETQ. There are 14 residues in the CDR3.

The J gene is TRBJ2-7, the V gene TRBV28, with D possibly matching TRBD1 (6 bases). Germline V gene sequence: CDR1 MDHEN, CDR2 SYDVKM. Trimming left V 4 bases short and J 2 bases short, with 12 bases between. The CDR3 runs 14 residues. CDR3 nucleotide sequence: TGTGCCAGCAGTTCCCCAGGGGTTCCCTACGAGCAGTACTTC. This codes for CASSSPGVPYEQYF.

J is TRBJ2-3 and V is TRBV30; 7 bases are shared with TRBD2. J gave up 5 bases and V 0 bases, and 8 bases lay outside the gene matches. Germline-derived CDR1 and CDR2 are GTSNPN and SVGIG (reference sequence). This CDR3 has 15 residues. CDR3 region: CAWSVGGGRGDTQYF. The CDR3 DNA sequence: TGTGCCTGGAGTGTTGGCGGGGGTCGCGGAGATACGCAGTATTTT.

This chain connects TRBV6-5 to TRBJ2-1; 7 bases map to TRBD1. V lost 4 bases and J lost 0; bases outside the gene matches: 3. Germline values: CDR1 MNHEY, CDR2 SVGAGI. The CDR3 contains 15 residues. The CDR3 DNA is TGTGCCAGCAGTTCGACAGGGTTCTCCTACAATGAGCAGTTCTTC. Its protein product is CASSSTGFSYNEQFF.

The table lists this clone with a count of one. The CDR3 is CASSPHQGITEAFF. The DNA for the CDR3 is TGTGCCAGCAGCCCCCATCAGGGTATCACTGAAGCTTTCTTT. The chain combines TRBV3-1 (or the pseudogene TRBV3-2) with TRBJ1-1; possible D gene TRBD1, 5 bases. Germline values: CDR1 LGHDT, CDR2 YNNKEL (reference sequence). With 4 bases removed from V and 4 bases from J, the gap between germline ends came to 13 bases. This CDR3 contains 14 residues.

The CDR3 is CASSRSVGQGKYEQYF. CDR3 DNA: TGTGCCAGTAGTCGGTCCGTCGGACAGGGAAAATACGAGCAGTACTTC. This chain joins TRBV19 and TRBJ2-7, with 8 bases matching TRBD1. The germline V gene has CDR1 LNHDA and CDR2 SQIVND (reference sequence). With V trimmed by 5 bases and J by 4 bases, 13 bases remained unmatched. The CDR3 sequence is 16 residues long. Full variable domain (rest looked up from reference TRBV19 and TRBJ2-7): DGGITQSPKYLFRKEGQNVTLSCEQNLNHDAMYWYRQDPGQGLRLIYYSQIVNDFQKGDIAEGYSVSREKKESFPLTVTSAQKNPTAFYLCASSRSVGQGKYEQYFGPGTRLTVT.

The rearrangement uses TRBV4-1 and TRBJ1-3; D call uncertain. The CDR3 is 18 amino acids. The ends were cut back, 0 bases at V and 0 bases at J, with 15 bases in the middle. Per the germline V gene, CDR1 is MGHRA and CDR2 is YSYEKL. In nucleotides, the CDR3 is TGCGCCAGCAGCCAAGATTGCGAAGGGCCCAACTCTGGAAACACCATATATTTT. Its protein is CASSQDCEGPNSGNTIYF.

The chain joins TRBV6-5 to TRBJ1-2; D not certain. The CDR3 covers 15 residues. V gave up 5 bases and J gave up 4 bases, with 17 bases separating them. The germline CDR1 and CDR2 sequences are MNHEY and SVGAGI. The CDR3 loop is CASSTQVEGSYGYTF. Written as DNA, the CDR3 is TGTGCCAGCAGTACCCAAGTGGAGGGCTCCTATGGCTACACCTTC.

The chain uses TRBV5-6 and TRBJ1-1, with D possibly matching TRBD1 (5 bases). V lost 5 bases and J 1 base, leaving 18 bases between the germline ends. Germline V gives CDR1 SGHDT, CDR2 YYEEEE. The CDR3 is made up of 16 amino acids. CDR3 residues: CASRGGHSPRNTEAFF. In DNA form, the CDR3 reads TGTGCCAGCAGGGGGGGTCACAGCCCTCGGAACACTGAAGCTTTCTTT.

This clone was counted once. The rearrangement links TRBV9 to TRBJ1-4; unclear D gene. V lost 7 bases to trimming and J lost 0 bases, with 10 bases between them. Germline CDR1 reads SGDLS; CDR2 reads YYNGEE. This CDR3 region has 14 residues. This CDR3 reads CASGLIATNEKLFF. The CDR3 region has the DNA TGTGCCAGCGGACTTATTGCAACTAATGAAAAACTGTTTTTT.

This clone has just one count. CDR3 sequence reads: CSAGGGYTF. In DNA form, the CDR3 reads TGCAGCGCGGGAGGTGGCTACACCTTC. The chain carries TRBV20-1 and TRBJ1-2; D is uncertain. The CDR3 length is 9 residues. The germline gives CDR1 DFQATT, CDR2 SNEGSKA (reference sequence).

The CDR3 sequence: CASTPQGSYEQYF. CDR3 in DNA: TGCGCCAGCACCCCCCAGGGATCCTACGAGCAGTACTTC. The rearrangement links TRBV5-1 to TRBJ2-7; perhaps TRBD1 as D (5 bases). This CDR3 is 13 amino acids long. Trimming left V 6 bases short and J 1 base short, with 11 bases between. CDR1 SGHRS and CDR2 YFSETQ come from the germline V gene.

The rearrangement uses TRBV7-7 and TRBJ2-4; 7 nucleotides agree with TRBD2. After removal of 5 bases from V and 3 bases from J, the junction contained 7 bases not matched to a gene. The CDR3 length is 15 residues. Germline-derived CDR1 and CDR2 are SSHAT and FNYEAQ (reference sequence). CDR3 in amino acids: CASSPGGVGKNIQYF. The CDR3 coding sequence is TGTGCCAGCAGCCCTGGGGGGGTAGGCAAAAACATTCAGTACTTC. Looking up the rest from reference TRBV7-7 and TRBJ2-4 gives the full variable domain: GAGVSQSPRYKVTKRGQDVTLRCDPISSHATLYWYQQALGQGPEFLTYFNYEAQPDKSGLPSDRFSAERPEGSISTLTIQRTEQRDSAMYRCASSPGGVGKNIQYFGAGTRLSVL.

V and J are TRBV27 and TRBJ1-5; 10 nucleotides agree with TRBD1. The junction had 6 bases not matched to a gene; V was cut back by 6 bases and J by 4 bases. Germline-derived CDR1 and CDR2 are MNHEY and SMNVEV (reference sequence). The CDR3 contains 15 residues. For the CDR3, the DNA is TGTGCCAGCAGCCGGGACAGGGGAAAGAATCAGCCCCAGCATTTT. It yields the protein CASSRDRGKNQPQHF.

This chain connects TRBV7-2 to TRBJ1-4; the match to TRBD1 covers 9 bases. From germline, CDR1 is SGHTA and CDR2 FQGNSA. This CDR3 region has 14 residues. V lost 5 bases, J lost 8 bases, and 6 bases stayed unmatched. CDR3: CASSVGTGLEKLFF. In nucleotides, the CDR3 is TGTGCCAGCAGCGTCGGGACAGGGTTGGAAAAACTGTTTTTT.

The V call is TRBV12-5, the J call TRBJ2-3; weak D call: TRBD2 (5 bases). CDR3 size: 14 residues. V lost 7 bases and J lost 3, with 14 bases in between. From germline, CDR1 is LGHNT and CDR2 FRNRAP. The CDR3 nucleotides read TGTGCTAGTGCCCTCCAGCCGGGGACAGATACGCAGTATTTT. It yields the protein CASALQPGTDTQYF.

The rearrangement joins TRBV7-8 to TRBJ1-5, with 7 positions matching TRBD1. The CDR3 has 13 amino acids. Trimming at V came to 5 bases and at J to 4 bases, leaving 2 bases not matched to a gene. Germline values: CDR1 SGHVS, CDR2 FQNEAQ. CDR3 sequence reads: CASSLTGNQPQHF. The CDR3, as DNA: TGTGCCAGCAGCCTGACAGGGAATCAGCCCCAGCATTTT.

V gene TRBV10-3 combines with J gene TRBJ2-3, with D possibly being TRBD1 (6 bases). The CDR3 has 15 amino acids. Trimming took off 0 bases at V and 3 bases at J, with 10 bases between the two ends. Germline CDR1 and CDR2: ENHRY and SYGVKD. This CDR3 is CAISESQGRTDTQYF. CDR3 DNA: TGTGCCATCAGTGAGTCGCAGGGGCGAACAGATACGCAGTATTTT.

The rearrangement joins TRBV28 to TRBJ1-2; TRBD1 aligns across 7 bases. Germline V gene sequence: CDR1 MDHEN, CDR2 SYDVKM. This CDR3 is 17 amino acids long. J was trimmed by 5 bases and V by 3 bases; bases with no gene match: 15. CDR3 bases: TGTGCCAGCAGTTTCCTCATACCGCGACAGGGAGGGTATGGCTACACCTTC. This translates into CASSFLIPRQGGYGYTF.

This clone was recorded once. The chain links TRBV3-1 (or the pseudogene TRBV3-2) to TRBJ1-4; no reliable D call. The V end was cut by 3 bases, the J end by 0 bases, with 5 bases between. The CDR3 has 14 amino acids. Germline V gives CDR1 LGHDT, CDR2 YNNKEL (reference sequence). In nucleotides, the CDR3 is TGTGCCAGCAGCCAGCGGTCAACTAATGAAAAACTGTTTTTT. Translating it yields CASSQRSTNEKLFF.

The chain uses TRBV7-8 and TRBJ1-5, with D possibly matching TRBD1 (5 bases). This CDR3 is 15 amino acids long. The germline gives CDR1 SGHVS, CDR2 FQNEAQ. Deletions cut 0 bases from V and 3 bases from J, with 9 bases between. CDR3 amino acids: CASSLARENNQPQHF. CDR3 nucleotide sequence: TGTGCCAGCAGCTTAGCCAGGGAAAACAATCAGCCCCAGCATTTT.